This T cell receptor (beta chain) was recorded in a study of T cell responses to AZD1222 COVID-19 vaccine. On this clone itself: In the same sample, other DNA sequences code for this CDR3.

The CDR3 runs 12 residues. Trimming removed 3 bases at V and 4 bases at J, with 6 bases between. Only in-frame clones appear in the TCRdb table, and some are missing; sequencing was by immunoSEQ multiplex PCR. This sample has over 150,000 clones, with 90% found just once. This chain joins TRBV12-3 or TRBV12-4 and TRBJ1-2; D unresolved. The starting material was peripheral blood, obtained on day 0 of AZD1222 vaccination. This TCR derives from an adult in good health. As DNA, the CDR3 is TGTGCCAGCAGTTTGGGCAGCTATGGCTACACCTTC. As protein: CASSLGSYGYTF.